This TCR beta chain is drawn from a study of blood T cells in healthy people across ages (dated by TCRdb to 2013 to 2016). Concerning the study at large: In model experiments, template switching captured roughly one uniquely barcoded TCR beta cDNA molecule for every two T cells. Using deep sequencing normalized with unique cDNA molecular identifiers, the study measured how TCR beta repertoire diversity changes with age. The donors were divided into four age groups: young (average approximately 17 years), middle-aged (about 40), aged (approximately 64) and long-lived (more than 75). Using the same blood draw, the study looked at two additional independent replicas of 1 million unique cDNA reads for two donors, one aged 18 to 29 and the other aged 80 or older. Overall study outcomes, separate from this receptor: Compared with the aged group, more naive CD4+ T cells, fewer expanded clones and increased TCR diversity were shown by the long-lived group, suggesting age selection. Since profiling was done on bulk unsorted PBMCs, naive and antigen-experienced compartments could not be conclusively compared. Donor CMV infection status was unknown, potentially confounding age-related changes in expanded clonotypes. Estimates of total diversity from one million sequenced T cells were regarded as lower bounds and underestimates. Observed TCR beta diversity per million T cells fell roughly linearly with age, and a significant reduction was already apparent by age roughly 40. There was a strong correlation between observed TCR beta diversity and the percentage of naive T cells measured by flow cytometry.

Libraries were made using 5' RACE. TCRdb names Illumina HiSeq 2500 as the instrument used. A second PCR of 7 to 11 cycles was performed with a sample-barcoded 5' primer and a J-beta primer mix. Each TCR beta cDNA molecule received a unique molecular identifier from a template-switch 5' adaptor carrying 12 random nucleotides. Each sample yielded at least 3 million CDR3-containing paired-end reads. All of the RNA was converted into first-strand cDNA using the Mint cDNA synthesis kit, with a TRBC-specific oligonucleotide serving as the primer. All cDNA was treated with uracil-DNA glycosylase and then went through a first 18-cycle PCR with the universal primers M1SS and BC2_uni_R. Concerning the study's data processing: Each sample was normalized by randomly selecting 1 million high-quality reads, each carrying a distinct molecular identifier. Instead of being binned into consensus sequences, reads with shared molecular identifiers were discarded. MiTCR, with a Q25 quality threshold and the strictest error-elimination algorithm, was used for CDR3 identification, clonotype clustering and error correction. Lower-bound total TCR beta diversity was estimated with a nonparametric unseen species model using Euler transformation. Using fastp at Q25 and MiXCR, TCRdb reprocessed the public reads and kept productive beta chains. All rows with the same CDR3 protein become a single entry with the most common DNA and genes. It is TCRdb's table, rather than the study itself, that gives the V and J calls and clone size. For this sample there are about 800,000 distinct CDR3 sequences; approximately 25% appear just once. More than 3% of the sample belongs to the ten largest clones.

The donors were roughly 39 Caucasian individuals from Russia, aged about 6 to 100 years, who were systemically healthy. Ten milliliters of peripheral blood were drawn from each donor into EDTA-treated Vacutainer tubes. Ficoll-Paque density-gradient centrifugation was used to isolate PBMCs, with at least 7 million per sample. Total RNA, at least 6 micrograms per sample, was extracted from PBMCs with Trizol reagent. For every donor, an aliquot of PBMCs went through flow cytometry to measure the percentages of naive CD45RAhigh/CD27high T cells. Of note for this clonotype: The clone's antigen remains unknown. Per-nucleotide qualities are absent, and no much larger clonotype sits a single base away.

Taken from the germline V gene, the CDR1 and CDR2 loops are SGHDT and YYEEEE. Reading from cysteine to phenylalanine, the CDR3 counts 12 amino acids. Only the CDR3 DNA is retained, 36 bases long and in frame from the first base. V sheds 5 bases and J sheds 1 base, leaving 7 bases between their ends. These records were also assigned to another study, of T cells of mothers and their children. As the second paper documents: Donors were nine systemically healthy Caucasian individuals: three mothers and their six children. cDNA synthesis used all of the extracted RNA, with around 1.4 ug of RNA in each 15 ul reaction. In the second PCR, the M1S primer added sample barcodes and 2-4 random nucleotides. Over 10 million TCR beta CDR3 reads came from each mother, compared with around 3 million reads from each child. Thymic selection similarly shapes TCR recombination output in related and unrelated pairs, with minor effect from inherited differences. Normalized repertoire overlap was always found to be slightly, but never significantly, higher in related mother-child pairs than in unrelated mother-child pairs. With a sensitivity of around 97 clones per million clonotypes, no persistent microchimeric T cell clones were detected. To look for features that set related mother-child pairs apart from unrelated individuals, the researchers ran deep NGS to compare the TCR beta repertoires of mothers and children. On average, the children were roughly 12 +/- 4 years old, while the mothers were around 40 +/- 4 years old. After adapter ligation was performed with NEBNext reagents, the libraries were sequenced on an Illumina HiSeq 2000 with 100+100 nt paired-end reads. To prevent cross-contamination, the mother and child libraries were prepared one month apart and sequenced in separate runs. For each donor, somewhere between 500,000 and 2,000,000 distinct TCR beta clonotypes were identified. Naive TCR beta clonotypes were estimated from low-frequency clonotypes matched to each donor's FACS-determined naive share, without sorting.

The chain is encoded by TRBV5-6 joined to TRBJ2-7; the D gene assignment is ambiguous. What was sequenced was blood. The receptor was derived from a boy aged 5-17 years in good health. The CDR3 protein sequence reads: CASRQKSYEQYF. The nucleotides read TGTGCCAGCAGGCAGAAATCCTACGAGCAGTACTTC.